This T cell receptor beta chain was sequenced during a study of cytomegalovirus exposure and HLA in healthy donors. Study-wide findings and caveats: Published work reported that the classifier diagnosed cytomegalovirus status with high specificity and sensitivity.

With regard to this clone: Its specificity is not known.

The CDR3 loop spans 19 amino acids. The ends lost 4 bases at V and 0 bases at J; junction bases unmatched: 11. CDR1 SQVTM and CDR2 ANQGSEA come from the germline V gene. TCRdb's copy holds only in-frame clones and misses some; the assay was immunoSEQ multiplex PCR. Of about 130,000 clones in the sample, over 80% were seen once. This sequence was found in a woman aged 25 to 39 in good health and CMV-seropositive. The chain employs TRBV29-1 and TRBJ2-1, with 14 nucleotides matching TRBD2. The sample was PBMCs. This chain's CDR3 is CSVGGTSGSRGASYNEQFF. The CDR3, as DNA: TGCAGCGTTGGAGGGACTAGCGGGAGTAGGGGAGCCTCCTACAATGAGCAGTTCTTC.